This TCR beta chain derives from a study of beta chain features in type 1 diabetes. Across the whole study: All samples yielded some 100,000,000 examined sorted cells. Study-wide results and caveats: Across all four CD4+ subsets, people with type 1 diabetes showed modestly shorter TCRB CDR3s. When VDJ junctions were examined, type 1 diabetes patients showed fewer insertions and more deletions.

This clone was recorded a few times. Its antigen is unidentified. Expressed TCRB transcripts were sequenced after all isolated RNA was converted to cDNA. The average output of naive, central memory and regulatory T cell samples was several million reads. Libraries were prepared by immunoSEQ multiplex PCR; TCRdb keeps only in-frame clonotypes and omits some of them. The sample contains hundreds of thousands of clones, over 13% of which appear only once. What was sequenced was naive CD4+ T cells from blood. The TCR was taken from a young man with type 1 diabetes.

CDR3 nucleotide sequence: TGTGCCAGCAGGATGACAGGGGATCATGAAAAACTGTTTTTT. Its translation is CASRMTGDHEKLFF. V is TRBV2 and J is TRBJ1-4; 8 bases agree with TRBD1. The length of the CDR3 is 14 residues. In germline, CDR1 is SNHLY, CDR2 FYNNEI. The V and J ends lost 6 bases and 6 bases, in that order; junction bases with no gene match: 6. Full variable domain (remainder filled in from reference TRBV2 and TRBJ1-4): EPEVTQTPSHQVTQMGQEVILRCVPISNHLYFYWYRQILGQKVEFLVSFYNNEISEKSEIFDDQFSVERPDGSNFTLKIRSTKLEDSAMYFCASRMTGDHEKLFFGSGTQLSVL.